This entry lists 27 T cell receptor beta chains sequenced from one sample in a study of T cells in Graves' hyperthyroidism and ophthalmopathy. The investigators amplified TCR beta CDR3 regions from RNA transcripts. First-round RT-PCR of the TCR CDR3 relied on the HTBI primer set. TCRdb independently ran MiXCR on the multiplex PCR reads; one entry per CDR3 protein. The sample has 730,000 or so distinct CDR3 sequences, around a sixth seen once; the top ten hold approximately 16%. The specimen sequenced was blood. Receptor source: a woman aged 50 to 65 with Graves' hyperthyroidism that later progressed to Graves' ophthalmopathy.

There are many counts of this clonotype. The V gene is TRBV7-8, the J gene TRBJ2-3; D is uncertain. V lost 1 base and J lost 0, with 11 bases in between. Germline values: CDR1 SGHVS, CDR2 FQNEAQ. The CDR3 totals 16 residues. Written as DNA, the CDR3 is TGTGCCAGCAGCTTAGAGGGCAGCTATAGCACAGATACGCAGTATTTT. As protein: CASSLEGSYSTDTQYF.

The CDR3 coding sequence is TGTGCCAGCAGCTTAGCGCGAGGGTCGGAGCAGCCCCAGCATTTT. It translates to CASSLARGSEQPQHF. V and J are TRBV7-2 and TRBJ1-5; no firm D call. V was clipped by 0 bases and J by 7 bases, with 13 bases between them. The CDR3 has 15 residues. CDR1 and CDR2 from the germline V gene are SGHTA and FQGNSA.

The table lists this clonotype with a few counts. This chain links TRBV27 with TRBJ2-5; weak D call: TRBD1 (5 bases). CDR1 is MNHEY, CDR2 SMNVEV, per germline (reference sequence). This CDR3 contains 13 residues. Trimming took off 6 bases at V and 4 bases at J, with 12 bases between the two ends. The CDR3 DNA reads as TGTGCCAGCAGCCCAGGGTACGGAGAGACCCAGTACTTC. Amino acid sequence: CASSPGYGETQYF.

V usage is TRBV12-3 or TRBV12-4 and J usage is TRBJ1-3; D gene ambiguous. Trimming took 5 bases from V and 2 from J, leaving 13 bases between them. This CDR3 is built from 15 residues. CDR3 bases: TGTGCCAGCAGTCCCGGCGGCATCCCTGGAAACACCATATATTTT. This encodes CASSPGGIPGNTIYF.

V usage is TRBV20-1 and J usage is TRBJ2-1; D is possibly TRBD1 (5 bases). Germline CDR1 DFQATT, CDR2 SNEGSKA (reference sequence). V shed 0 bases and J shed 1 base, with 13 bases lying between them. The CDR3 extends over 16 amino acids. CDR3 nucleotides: TGCAGTGCTAGAGATGCAGGAGACAGATCCTACAATGAGCAGTTCTTC. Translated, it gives CSARDAGDRSYNEQFF.

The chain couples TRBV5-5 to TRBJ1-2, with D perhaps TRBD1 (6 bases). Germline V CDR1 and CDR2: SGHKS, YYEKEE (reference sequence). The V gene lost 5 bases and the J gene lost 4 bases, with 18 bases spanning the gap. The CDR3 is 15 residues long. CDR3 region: CASRTDRGGIYGYTF. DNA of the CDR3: TGTGCCAGCAGAACTGACAGAGGGGGGATCTATGGCTACACCTTC.

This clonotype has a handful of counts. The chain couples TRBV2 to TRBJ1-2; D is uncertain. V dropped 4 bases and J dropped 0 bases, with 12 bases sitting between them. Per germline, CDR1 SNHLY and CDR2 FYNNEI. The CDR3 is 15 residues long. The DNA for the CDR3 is TGTGCCAGCAGTGCGCTCCGTGTTACTAACTATGGCTACACCTTC. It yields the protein CASSALRVTNYGYTF.

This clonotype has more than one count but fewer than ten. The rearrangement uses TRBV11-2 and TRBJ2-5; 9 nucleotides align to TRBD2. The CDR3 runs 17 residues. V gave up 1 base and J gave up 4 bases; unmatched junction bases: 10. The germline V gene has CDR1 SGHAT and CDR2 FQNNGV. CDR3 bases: TGTGCCAGCAGCTTAGTACGGGGGCGGGGGGGCTCAGAGACCCAGTACTTC. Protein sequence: CASSLVRGRGGSETQYF.

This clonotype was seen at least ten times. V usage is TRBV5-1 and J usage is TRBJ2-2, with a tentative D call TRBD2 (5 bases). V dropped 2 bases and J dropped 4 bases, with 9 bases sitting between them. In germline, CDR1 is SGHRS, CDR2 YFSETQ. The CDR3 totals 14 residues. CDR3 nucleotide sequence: TGCGCCAGCAGCTTTGAGGGTGGCACCGGGGAGCTGTTTTTT. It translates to CASSFEGGTGELFF.

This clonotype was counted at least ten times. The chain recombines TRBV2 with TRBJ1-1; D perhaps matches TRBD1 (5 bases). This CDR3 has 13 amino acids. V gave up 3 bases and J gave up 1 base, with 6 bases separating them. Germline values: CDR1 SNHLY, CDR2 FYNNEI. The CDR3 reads CASSDQGNTEAFF. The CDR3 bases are TGTGCCAGCAGTGATCAGGGGAACACTGAAGCTTTCTTT.

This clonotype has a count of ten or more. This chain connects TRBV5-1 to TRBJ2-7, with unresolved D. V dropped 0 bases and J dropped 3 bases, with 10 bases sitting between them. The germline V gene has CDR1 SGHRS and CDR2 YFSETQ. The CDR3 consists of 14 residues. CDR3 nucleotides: TGCGCCAGCAGCTTGGTTACAGAGAACTACGAGCAGTACTTC. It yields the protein CASSLVTENYEQYF.

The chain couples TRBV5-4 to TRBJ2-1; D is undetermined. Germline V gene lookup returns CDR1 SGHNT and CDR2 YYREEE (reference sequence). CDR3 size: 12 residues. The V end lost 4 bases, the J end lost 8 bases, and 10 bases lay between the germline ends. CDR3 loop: CASSEDSDEQFF. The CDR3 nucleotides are TGTGCCAGCAGCGAAGATTCCGATGAGCAGTTCTTC.

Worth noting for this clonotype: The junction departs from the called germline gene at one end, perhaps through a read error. This CDR3 is CASSQDRRGYWEGKSNGHTF. The CDR3 region has the DNA TGTGCCAGCAGCCAAGATCGGAGGGGCTACTGGGAAGGGAAATCCAATGGCCACACCTTC. The rearrangement links TRBV4-2 to TRBJ1-2; tentatively, D is TRBD1 (5 bases). CDR1 is LGHNA and CDR2 is YNFKEQ in the germline V gene. The CDR3 covers 20 residues.

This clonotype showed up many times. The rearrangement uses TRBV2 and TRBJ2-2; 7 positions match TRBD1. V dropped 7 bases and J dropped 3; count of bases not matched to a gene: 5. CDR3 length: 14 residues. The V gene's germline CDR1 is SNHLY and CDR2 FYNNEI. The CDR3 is CASTPGQHTGELFF. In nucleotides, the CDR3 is TGTGCCAGCACCCCGGGACAGCACACCGGGGAGCTGTTTTTT.

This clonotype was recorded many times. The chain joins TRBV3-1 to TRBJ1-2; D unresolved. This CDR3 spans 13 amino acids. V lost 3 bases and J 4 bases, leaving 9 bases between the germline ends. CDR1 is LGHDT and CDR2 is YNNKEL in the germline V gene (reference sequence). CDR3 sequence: CASSHPGSYGYTF. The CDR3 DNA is TGTGCCAGCAGCCATCCGGGCTCCTATGGCTACACCTTC.

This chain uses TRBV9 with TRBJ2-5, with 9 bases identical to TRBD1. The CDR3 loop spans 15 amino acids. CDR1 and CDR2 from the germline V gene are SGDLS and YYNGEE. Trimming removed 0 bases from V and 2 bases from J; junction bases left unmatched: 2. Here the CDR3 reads CASSVGGTGQETQYF. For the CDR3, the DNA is TGTGCCAGCAGCGTAGGCGGGACAGGGCAAGAGACCCAGTACTTC.

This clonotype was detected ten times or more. This CDR3 is CASSLSAYTEAFF. Here the CDR3 DNA reads TGTGCCAGCAGTTTATCGGCCTACACTGAAGCTTTCTTT. This chain connects TRBV27 to TRBJ1-1; no reliable D call. Trimming pared 0 bases from V and 3 bases from J, leaving 5 bases between. Germline V lookup: CDR1 MNHEY, CDR2 SMNVEV (reference sequence). The CDR3 has 13 residues.

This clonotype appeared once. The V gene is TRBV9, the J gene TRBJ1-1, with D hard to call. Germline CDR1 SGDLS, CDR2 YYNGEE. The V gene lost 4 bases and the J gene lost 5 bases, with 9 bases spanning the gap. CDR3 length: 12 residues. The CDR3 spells CASSHTETEAFF. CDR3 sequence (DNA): TGTGCCAGCAGCCATACGGAAACTGAAGCTTTCTTT.

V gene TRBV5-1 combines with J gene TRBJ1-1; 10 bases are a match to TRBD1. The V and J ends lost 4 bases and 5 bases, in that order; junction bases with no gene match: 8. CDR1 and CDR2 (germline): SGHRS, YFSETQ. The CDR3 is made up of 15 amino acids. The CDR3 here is CASSPGDRGLTEAFF. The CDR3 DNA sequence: TGCGCCAGCAGCCCAGGAGACAGGGGGCTAACTGAAGCTTTCTTT.

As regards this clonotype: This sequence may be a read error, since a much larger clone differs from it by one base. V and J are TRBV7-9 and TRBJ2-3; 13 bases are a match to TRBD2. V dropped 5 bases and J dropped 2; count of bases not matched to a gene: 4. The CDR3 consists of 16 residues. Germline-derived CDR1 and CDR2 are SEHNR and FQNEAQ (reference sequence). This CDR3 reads CASSPGTSGTTDTQYF. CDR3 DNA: TGTGCCAGCAGCCCAGGGACTAGCGGGACCACAGATACGCAGTATTTT.

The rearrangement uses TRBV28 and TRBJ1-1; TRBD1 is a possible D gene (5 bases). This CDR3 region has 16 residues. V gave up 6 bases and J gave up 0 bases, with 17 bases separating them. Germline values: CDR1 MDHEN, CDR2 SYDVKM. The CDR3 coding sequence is TGTGCCAGCAGCCGGGACCGACGGGTTCTGAACACTGAAGCTTTCTTT. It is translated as CASSRDRRVLNTEAFF.

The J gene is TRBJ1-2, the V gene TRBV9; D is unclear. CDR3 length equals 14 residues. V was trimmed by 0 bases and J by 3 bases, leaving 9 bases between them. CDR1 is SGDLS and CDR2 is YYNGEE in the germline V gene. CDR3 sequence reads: CASSVGDHDYGYTF. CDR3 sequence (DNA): TGTGCCAGCAGCGTAGGAGACCATGACTATGGCTACACCTTC.

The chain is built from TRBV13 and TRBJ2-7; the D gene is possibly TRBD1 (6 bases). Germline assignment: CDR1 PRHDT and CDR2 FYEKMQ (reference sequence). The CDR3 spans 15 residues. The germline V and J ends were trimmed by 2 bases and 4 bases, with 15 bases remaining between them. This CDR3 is CASSLQGRSAYEQYF. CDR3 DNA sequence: TGTGCCAGCAGCTTACAGGGGCGATCAGCTTACGAGCAGTACTTC.

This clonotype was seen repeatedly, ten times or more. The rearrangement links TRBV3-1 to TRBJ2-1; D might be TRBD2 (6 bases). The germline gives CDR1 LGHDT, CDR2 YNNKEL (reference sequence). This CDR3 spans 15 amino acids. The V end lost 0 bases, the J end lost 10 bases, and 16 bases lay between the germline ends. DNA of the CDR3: TGTGCCAGCAGCCAAGATAGGGGACTCACCAGGGAGCAGTTCTTC. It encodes CASSQDRGLTREQFF.

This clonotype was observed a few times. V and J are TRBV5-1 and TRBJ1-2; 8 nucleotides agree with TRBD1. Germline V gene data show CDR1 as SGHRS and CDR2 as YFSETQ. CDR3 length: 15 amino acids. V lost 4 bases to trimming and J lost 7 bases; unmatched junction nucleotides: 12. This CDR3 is CASSTDREYYGGYTF. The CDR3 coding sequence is TGCGCCAGCAGCACGGACAGGGAATATTATGGTGGCTACACCTTC.

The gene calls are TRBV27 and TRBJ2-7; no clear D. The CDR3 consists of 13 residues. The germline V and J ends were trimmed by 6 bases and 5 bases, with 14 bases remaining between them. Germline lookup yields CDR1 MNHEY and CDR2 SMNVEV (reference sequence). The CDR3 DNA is TGTGCCAGCAGCGAGAGTAAGAGCGACGAGCAGTACTTC. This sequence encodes CASSESKSDEQYF.

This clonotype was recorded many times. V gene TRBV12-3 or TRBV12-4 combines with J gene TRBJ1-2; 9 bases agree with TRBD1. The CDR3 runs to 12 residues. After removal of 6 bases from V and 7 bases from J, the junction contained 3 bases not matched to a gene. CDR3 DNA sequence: TGTGCCAGCAGGGAGGGACAGGGTGGCTACACCTTC. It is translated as CASREGQGGYTF.